The TCR beta chain described here comes from a study of human T cells and chemical hapten exposure. Study-wide results and limits: No shift was seen in TCRs above 1 in 1000 frequency with DPC sensitization.

Separate cDNA molecules received unique molecular identifiers, which the library attached to them. TCRdb independently ran MiXCR on the RACE reads; one entry per CDR3 protein. The table has fewer than 500,000 distinct CDR3 sequences, approximately 5% seen once. Details on this clonotype: Its specificity is not known. The junction differs from germline at one of its ends, possibly a read error.

Germline V gives CDR1 DFQATT, CDR2 SNEGSKA (reference sequence). This CDR3 spans 13 amino acids. The time point denotes: patch test 1, 2 weeks after DPC sensitization. As for treatment: therapeutic diphenylcyclopropenone sensitization with weekly scalp DPC. The starting material, unfractionated whole blood, was used for total RNA extraction. The chain has TRBV20-1 and TRBJ2-4; 7 bases align to TRBD1. Sample: whole blood, taken in connection with sensitization to the hapten diphenylcyclopropenone (DPC). The clonotype comes from a woman aged 45-59 years with alopecia areata. Some clones in this sample may be carry-over from other donors' samples. The CDR3 spells CSARDRDSPYKHF. Written as DNA, the CDR3 is TGCAGTGCTAGGGACCGGGACAGCCCCTACAAACACTTC.